This T cell receptor beta chain is drawn from a study of cytomegalovirus exposure and HLA in healthy donors. Primers included in the PCR were 60 Vbeta and 13 Jbeta primers. Original data processing: As a later analysis found, there were 70 million to 80 million unique TCR beta chains, of which about 10 million were shared. Assay used: immunoSEQ multiplex PCR; TCRdb lists only in-frame clones, some missing. V, J and clone size reflect that table, while D and trimming were determined from the DNA. In the table there are about 170,000 clones, roughly 79% of which are singletons. About this clone itself: Its target is unknown.

CDR3 size: 13 residues. V was cut by 3 bases and J by 0 bases, with 3 bases left in between. Germline CDR1 is KGHSH and CDR2 is LQKENI. Study-wide points: Investigators reported over 150 TCR beta chains as tied to cytomegalovirus. Usually a TCR sequence was rare, but some public TCRs were found in many donors.

The clonotype comes from a woman aged 18-29 years in good health and CMV-seropositive. The genes are TRBV18 and TRBJ1-5, with no clear D. The specimen was PBMCs. CDR3 DNA sequence: TGTGCCAGCTCACCCAATAGCAATCAGCCCCAGCATTTT. Its protein is CASSPNSNQPQHF.